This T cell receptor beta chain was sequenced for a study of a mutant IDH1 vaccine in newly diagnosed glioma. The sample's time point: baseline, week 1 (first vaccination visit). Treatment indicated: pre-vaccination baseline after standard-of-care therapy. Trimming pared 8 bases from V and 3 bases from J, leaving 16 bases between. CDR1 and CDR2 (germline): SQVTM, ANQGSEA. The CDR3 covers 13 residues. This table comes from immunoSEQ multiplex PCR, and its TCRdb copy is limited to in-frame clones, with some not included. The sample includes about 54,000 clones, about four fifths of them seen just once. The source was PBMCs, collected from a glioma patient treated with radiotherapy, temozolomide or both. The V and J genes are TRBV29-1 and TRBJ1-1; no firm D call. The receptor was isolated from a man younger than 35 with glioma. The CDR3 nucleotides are TGCAGCTCCACCCCAGCAGGCCACACTGAAGCTTTCTTT. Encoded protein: CSSTPAGHTEAFF.